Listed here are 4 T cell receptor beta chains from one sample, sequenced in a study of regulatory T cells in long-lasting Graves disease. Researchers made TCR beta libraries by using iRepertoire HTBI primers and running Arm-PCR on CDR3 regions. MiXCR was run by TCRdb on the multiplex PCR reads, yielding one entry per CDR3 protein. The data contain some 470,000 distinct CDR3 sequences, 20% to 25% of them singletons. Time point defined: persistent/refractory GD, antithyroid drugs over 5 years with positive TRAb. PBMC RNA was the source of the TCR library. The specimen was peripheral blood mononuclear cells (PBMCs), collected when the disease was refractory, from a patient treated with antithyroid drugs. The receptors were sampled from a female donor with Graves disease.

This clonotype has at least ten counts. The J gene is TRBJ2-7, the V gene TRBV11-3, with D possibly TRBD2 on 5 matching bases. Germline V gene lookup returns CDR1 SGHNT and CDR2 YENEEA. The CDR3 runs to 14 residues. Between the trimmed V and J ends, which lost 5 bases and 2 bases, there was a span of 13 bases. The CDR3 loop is CASSHRTGAYEQYF. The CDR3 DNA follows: TGTGCCAGCAGCCACCGGACCGGGGCCTACGAGCAGTACTTC.

As DNA, the CDR3 is TGTGCCAGCAGCTTAGCCGGGACAGCAAATGGCTACACCTTC. Encoded protein: CASSLAGTANGYTF. The rearrangement links TRBV7-9 to TRBJ1-2; 7 nucleotides line up with TRBD1. Trimming at V came to 0 bases and at J to 6 bases, leaving 4 bases not matched to a gene. In germline, CDR1 is SEHNR, CDR2 FQNEAQ (reference sequence). The length of the CDR3 is 14 residues.

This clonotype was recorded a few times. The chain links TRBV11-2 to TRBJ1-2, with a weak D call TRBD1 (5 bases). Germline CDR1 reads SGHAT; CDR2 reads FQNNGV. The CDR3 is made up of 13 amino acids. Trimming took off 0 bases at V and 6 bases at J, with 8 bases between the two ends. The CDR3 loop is CASSLDWGNGYTF. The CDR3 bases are TGTGCCAGCAGCTTAGATTGGGGCAATGGCTACACCTTC.

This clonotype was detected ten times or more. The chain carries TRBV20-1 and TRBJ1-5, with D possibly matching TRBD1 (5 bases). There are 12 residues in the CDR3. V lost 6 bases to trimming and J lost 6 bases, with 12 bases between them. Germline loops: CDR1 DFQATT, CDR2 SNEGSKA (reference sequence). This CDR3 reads CSAHTGSQPQHF. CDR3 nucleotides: TGCAGTGCCCACACAGGATCTCAGCCCCAGCATTTT.